The 21 T cell receptor beta chains below all came from one sample that was sequenced in a study of cytomegalovirus exposure and HLA in healthy donors. Use of 60 Vbeta and 13 Jbeta primers characterized the PCR. Clones were sequenced by immunoSEQ multiplex PCR, and TCRdb holds only the in-frame ones, with some missing. The data contain 200,000 to 250,000 clones, approximately 70% of them seen just once; the ten biggest clones take up less than 3%. Sequences were obtained from PBMCs. The receptor set was obtained from a man in his forties or fifties in good health and CMV-seropositive.

This clone appeared once. V gene TRBV4-2 combines with J gene TRBJ2-2, with TRBD1 matching 10 bases. CDR1 and CDR2 from the germline V gene are LGHNA and YNFKEQ. CDR3 size: 16 residues. J gave up 3 bases and V 5 bases, and 6 bases lay outside the gene matches. The CDR3 reads CASSGRQGADTGELFF. As DNA, the CDR3 is TGTGCCAGCAGCGGACGACAGGGGGCAGACACCGGGGAGCTGTTTTTT.

This clone was recorded a few times. The chain uses TRBV25-1 and TRBJ1-3; D perhaps matches TRBD1 (5 bases). The CDR3 has 16 residues. The V gene's germline CDR1 is MGHDK and CDR2 SYGVNS. Trimming took 4 bases from V and 2 from J, leaving 15 bases between them. The chain's CDR3 is CASSGAGAGPGNTIYF. CDR3 sequence (DNA): TGTGCCAGCAGTGGCGCCGGCGCGGGACCTGGAAACACCATATATTTT. The full variable domain, its missing parts supplied by reference TRBV25-1 and TRBJ1-3, is EADIYQTPRYLVIGTGKKITLECSQTMGHDKMYWYQQDPGMELHLIHYSYGVNSTEKGDLSSESTVSRIRTEHFPLTLESARPSHTSQYLCASSGAGAGPGNTIYFGEGSWLTVV.

V is TRBV18 and J is TRBJ1-6; a possible D gene is TRBD1 (6 bases). The CDR3 runs 14 residues. V was clipped by 2 bases and J by 10 bases, with 12 bases between them. Germline lookup yields CDR1 KGHSH and CDR2 LQKENI. This CDR3 is CASSPEGHRSPLHF. The CDR3 coding sequence is TGTGCCAGCTCACCAGAGGGACACCGATCACCCCTCCACTTT.

The rearrangement joins TRBV10-3 to TRBJ1-4; TRBD1 aligns across 11 bases. The CDR3 runs 15 residues. The trim removed 3 bases at V and 8 bases at J, leaving 5 bases unmatched. Germline CDR1 ENHRY, CDR2 SYGVKD. The CDR3 sequence is CAISDGQGAGEKLFF. DNA of the CDR3: TGTGCCATCAGTGACGGACAGGGGGCGGGGGAAAAACTGTTTTTT.

V is TRBV2 and J is TRBJ1-2, with 8 bases fitting TRBD1. With 8 bases clipped from V and 7 bases from J, the junction kept 3 bases outside the gene matches. CDR3 length equals 11 residues. The V gene's germline CDR1 is SNHLY and CDR2 FYNNEI. CDR3 amino acids: CASPGGGGYTF. The DNA for the CDR3 is TGTGCCAGCCCAGGGGGCGGTGGCTACACCTTC.

The chain joins TRBV29-1 to TRBJ2-7; a possible D gene is TRBD1 (5 bases). The ends were cut back, 3 bases at V and 1 base at J, with 10 bases in the middle. CDR3 length: 13 amino acids. CDR1 and CDR2 (germline): SQVTM, ANQGSEA. CDR3 sequence: CSVEGQNSYEQYF. The CDR3 DNA follows: TGCAGCGTTGAGGGGCAGAATTCCTACGAGCAGTACTTC.

The rearrangement joins TRBV19 to TRBJ1-1; TRBD1 is a possible D gene (5 bases). The ends were cut back, 6 bases at V and 8 bases at J, with 16 bases in the middle. The CDR3 spans 13 residues. Germline V gene lookup returns CDR1 LNHDA and CDR2 SQIVND (reference sequence). The CDR3 sequence is CASSHERRGEAFF. The CDR3 nucleotides read TGTGCCAGTAGCCATGAACGGAGGGGAGAAGCTTTCTTT.

The chain uses TRBV4-2 and TRBJ2-7, with 10 bases identical to TRBD2. The CDR3 covers 16 residues. The germline CDR1 and CDR2 sequences are LGHNA and YNFKEQ. With 3 bases clipped from V and 2 bases from J, the junction kept 7 bases outside the gene matches. The CDR3 bases are TGTGCCAGCAGCCAGGAGTCGCTAGCGGGGGCCTACGAGCAGTACTTC. Protein sequence: CASSQESLAGAYEQYF.

This rearrangement joins TRBV5-5 to TRBJ2-7; D is undetermined. With 4 bases removed from V and 2 bases from J, the gap between germline ends came to 13 bases. Germline V gene lookup returns CDR1 SGHKS and CDR2 YYEKEE (reference sequence). The CDR3 consists of 14 residues. The CDR3 spells CASSRIDTAYEQYF. CDR3 DNA: TGTGCCAGCAGCCGAATTGACACCGCCTACGAGCAGTACTTC. Variable domain in full (rest from reference TRBV5-5 and TRBJ2-7): DAGVTQSPTHLIKTRGQQVTLRCSPISGHKSVSWYQQVLGQGPQFIFQYYEKEERGRGNFPDRFSARQFPNYSSELNVNALLLGDSALYLCASSRIDTAYEQYFGPGTRLTVT.

The chain couples TRBV6-5 to TRBJ1-4; 9 bases match TRBD1. Germline V gene lookup returns CDR1 MNHEY and CDR2 SVGAGI. The CDR3 totals 15 residues. The V segment lost 0 bases and the J segment 9 bases; nucleotides outside the gene matches: 5. CDR3 sequence (DNA): TGTGCCAGCAGTTACTCCGGGACAGGGTCAAAAAAACTGTTTTTT. Translated, it gives CASSYSGTGSKKLFF.

CDR3 in DNA: TGTGCCAGCAGCCCGAATACCGGGACTAGCGGGGCCCAGTACTTC. Its protein is CASSPNTGTSGAQYF. The J gene is TRBJ2-5, the V gene TRBV9; 13 bases map to TRBD2. V lost 4 bases and J lost 9; bases outside the gene matches: 9. Germline CDR1 SGDLS, CDR2 YYNGEE. The CDR3 spans 15 residues.

CDR3 coding DNA: TGTGCCAGCAGCTCCTCCGGACAGGGGAGAGGAAGAGCTTTCTTT. This codes for CASSSSGQGRGRAFF. The chain carries TRBV7-9 and TRBJ1-1; 9 nucleotides line up with TRBD1. Germline CDR1 SEHNR, CDR2 FQNEAQ (reference sequence). V dropped 4 bases and J dropped 10; count of bases not matched to a gene: 13. The CDR3 runs to 15 residues.

The chain combines TRBV6-6 with TRBJ1-5, with TRBD1 matching 7 bases. The CDR3 covers 15 residues. Germline V gene data show CDR1 as MNHNY and CDR2 as SVGAGI (reference sequence). V dropped 2 bases and J dropped 4; count of bases not matched to a gene: 5. CDR3 in DNA: TGTGCCAGCAGTTACACCCCAGGGGGGAATCAGCCCCAGCATTTT. Its protein is CASSYTPGGNQPQHF.

The rearrangement uses TRBV27 and TRBJ1-2; D gene uncertain. The V gene lost 2 bases and the J gene lost 2 bases, with 6 bases spanning the gap. The CDR3 sequence is 13 residues long. CDR1 is MNHEY, CDR2 SMNVEV, per germline (reference sequence). The CDR3 sequence is CASSLRENYGYTF. CDR3 DNA sequence: TGTGCCAGCAGTTTACGGGAGAACTATGGCTACACCTTC.

In its sample, this clone was seen a few times. This chain joins TRBV9 and TRBJ1-1; 10 nucleotides line up with TRBD1. The germline gives CDR1 SGDLS, CDR2 YYNGEE. With V trimmed by 4 bases and J by 6 bases, 6 bases remained unmatched. This CDR3 contains 14 residues. The CDR3 DNA follows: TGTGCCAGCAGCCCCCGGGACAGGGGCTCTGAAGCTTTCTTT. Residues: CASSPRDRGSEAFF.

This chain connects TRBV6-5 to TRBJ1-2; possibly TRBD1 for D (6 bases). Trimming removed 2 bases at V and 6 bases at J, with 16 bases between. Germline V gene sequence: CDR1 MNHEY, CDR2 SVGAGI. The CDR3 sequence is 15 residues long. The CDR3 reads CASSYLQGKVNGYTF. CDR3 sequence (DNA): TGTGCCAGCAGTTACCTACAGGGAAAGGTGAATGGCTACACCTTC.

This sequence joins TRBV5-1 and TRBJ2-7, with TRBD1 matching over 9 bases. Germline CDR1 is SGHRS and CDR2 is YFSETQ. With 4 bases clipped from V and 5 bases from J, the junction kept 7 bases outside the gene matches. The CDR3 sequence is 14 residues long. The CDR3 DNA follows: TGCGCCAGCAGCCCGACCGGGACAGGGAACGAGCAGTACTTC. Residues: CASSPTGTGNEQYF.

This rearrangement joins TRBV13 to TRBJ2-1; D is unresolved. The CDR3 totals 15 residues. CDR1 is PRHDT, CDR2 FYEKMQ, per germline (reference sequence). Trimming left V 4 bases short and J 5 bases short, with 15 bases between. The chain's CDR3 is CASSSASRRHNEQFF. The CDR3 DNA follows: TGTGCCAGCAGCTCCGCCTCTCGGCGGCACAATGAGCAGTTCTTC. The full variable domain, its missing parts supplied by reference TRBV13 and TRBJ2-1, is AAGVIQSPRHLIKEKRETATLKCYPIPRHDTVYWYQQGPGQDPQFLISFYEKMQSDKGSIPDRFSAQQFSDYHSELNMSSLELGDSALYFCASSSASRRHNEQFFGPGTRLTVL.

The CDR3 protein is CASSLEGTSGGDTQYF. In DNA form, the CDR3 reads TGTGCCAGCAGCTTAGAGGGGACTAGCGGGGGGGATACGCAGTATTTT. V and J are TRBV7-2 and TRBJ2-3; 15 bases match TRBD2. Germline V gene data show CDR1 as SGHTA and CDR2 as FQGNSA. The V and J ends lost 1 base and 6 bases, in that order; junction bases with no gene match: 2. There are 16 residues in the CDR3.

This rearrangement joins TRBV29-1 to TRBJ2-1; 15 bases agree with TRBD2. The germline V gene encodes CDR1 SQVTM and CDR2 ANQGSEA. V was pared by 5 bases and J by 0 bases, with 11 bases of the junction left unmatched. This CDR3 spans 19 amino acids. CDR3 sequence (DNA): TGCAGCGTTCCTCCGGGACTAGCGGGGGGTCTTACCTCCTACAATGAGCAGTTCTTC. It yields the protein CSVPPGLAGGLTSYNEQFF.

The rearrangement links TRBV6-6 to TRBJ1-5; D not resolved. V lost 0 bases and J lost 5, with 11 bases in between. The germline gives CDR1 MNHNY, CDR2 SVGAGI (reference sequence). This CDR3 comprises 15 residues. The CDR3 sequence is CASSYSHMQDQPQHF. DNA for the CDR3: TGTGCCAGCAGTTACTCGCACATGCAAGATCAGCCCCAGCATTTT.